A selection of T cell receptor beta chains follows, all from one sample in a study of T cell changes during pregnancy in multiple sclerosis. Clones were sequenced by immunoSEQ multiplex PCR, and TCRdb holds only the in-frame ones, with some missing. Of tens of thousands of clones detected, around 84% appear once; the ten largest clones hold 0.55% to 0.65%. Here the sequenced sample was CD4+ T cells from peripheral blood mononuclear cells, taken before pregnancy. The receptors here all came from a female donor with multiple sclerosis, enrolled in a pregnancy study. Each CDR3 is given with its conserved first and last residue. A D gene is named only where the DNA matches it firmly. Size is omitted from some rows. Given values are once, few, many or a class for expanded clones.

clone size	V gene	J gene	D gene	CDR3 protein	CDR3 DNA
-	TRBV10-2	TRBJ2-5	-	CASSSPLGGQPETQYF	TGCGCCAGCAGTTCCCCCCTCGGGGGGCAACCGGAGACCCAGTACTTC
-	TRBV6-5	TRBJ2-3	-	CASSYDGRGSTDTQYF	TGTGCCAGCAGTTACGACGGACGGGGGAGCACAGATACGCAGTATTTT
-	TRBV4-2	TRBJ2-6	-	CASSQTAGVVSGANVLTF	TGTGCCAGCAGCCAAACGGCGGGTGTAGTATCTGGGGCCAACGTCCTGACTTTC
-	TRBV7-2	TRBJ1-5	-	CASSLRGFPPDQPQHF	TGTGCCAGCAGCCTGCGTGGTTTTCCGCCGGATCAGCCCCAGCATTTT
-	TRBV11-3	TRBJ1-3	-	CASSLDQGGSHGSSGNTIYF	TGTGCCAGCAGCTTAGATCAAGGGGGAAGCCACGGCAGCTCTGGAAACACCATATATTTT
-	TRBV11-3	TRBJ2-1	TRBD2	CASSSGLAYNEQFF	TGTGCCAGCAGCTCGGGACTAGCGTACAATGAGCAGTTCTTC
-	TRBV7-9	TRBJ2-7	-	CASSLVGGRSSYEQYF	TGTGCCAGCAGCTTAGTTGGTGGCAGGTCCTCCTACGAGCAGTACTTC
-	TRBV27	TRBJ2-5	-	CASSLSRGFRETQYF	TGTGCCAGCAGTTTATCGCGGGGTTTTAGAGAGACCCAGTACTTC
once	TRBV9	TRBJ2-3	TRBD1	CASSSYGGQNTDTQYF	TGTGCCAGCAGCTCCTATGGGGGACAGAATACAGATACGCAGTATTTT
-	TRBV7-2	TRBJ1-2	-	CASSPDRQDGYTF	TGTGCCAGCAGCCCCGACAGACAGGATGGCTACACCTTC
-	TRBV7-9	TRBJ1-3	-	CASSLGQDNTIYF	TGTGCCAGCAGCTTAGGACAGGACAACACCATATATTTT
-	TRBV19	TRBJ1-2	TRBD1	CASSLDRGLNYGYTF	TGTGCCAGTAGCCTCGACAGGGGGCTGAACTATGGCTACACCTTC
few	TRBV6-5	TRBJ1-6	-	CASSLGQLNSPLHF	TGTGCCAGCAGTCTCGGACAGCTTAATTCACCCCTCCACTTT
-	TRBV9	TRBJ1-1	-	CASAFNLNTEAFF	TGTGCCAGTGCGTTTAATCTGAACACTGAAGCTTTCTTT
-	TRBV5-1	TRBJ2-5	-	CASSLRQEETQYF	TGCGCCAGCAGCTTGCGGCAGGAAGAGACCCAGTACTTC
-	TRBV14	TRBJ1-2	-	CASSQLHKGGYGYTF	TGTGCCAGCAGCCAACTCCACAAAGGGGGCTATGGCTACACCTTC
few	TRBV19	TRBJ1-5	-	CASSIVGQPQHF	TGTGCCAGTAGTATAGTCGGTCAGCCCCAGCATTTT
few	TRBV2	TRBJ1-2	-	CASSDGPFYGYTF	TGTGCCAGCAGTGATGGGCCCTTCTATGGCTACACCTTC
-	TRBV7-9	TRBJ2-7	-	CASSPTGYEQYF	TGTGCCAGCAGCCCCACCGGCTACGAGCAGTACTTC
-	TRBV7-9	TRBJ2-5	-	CASSKRGAGQETQYF	TGTGCCAGCAGCAAACGAGGGGCGGGGCAAGAGACCCAGTACTTC
once	TRBV9	TRBJ2-7	TRBD2	CASSRISGTYEQYF	TGTGCCAGCAGCCGGATTAGCGGGACCTACGAGCAGTACTTC
-	TRBV6-5	TRBJ1-5	TRBD1	CASSGQGFGNQPQHF	TGTGCCAGCAGTGGACAGGGGTTTGGCAATCAGCCCCAGCATTTT